The present entry profiles one TCR beta chain with its context. This specimen belongs to a study of T-cell memory formation after mild COVID-19. TCRdb fed the 5' RACE reads into MiXCR, producing one record per CDR3 protein. Of roughly 100,000 distinct CDR3 sequences listed, roughly 12% are singletons. V was cut by 7 bases and J by 2 bases, with 12 bases left in between. Germline CDR1 is MNHEY and CDR2 is SVGEGT. CDR3 length equals 13 residues. The receptor was derived from an adult woman who had mild COVID-19 (a few samples of this study predate the infection). Cell type and time point are not known. Sequenced input: PBMCs or a T cell subset sorted from them (not recorded which). The chain combines TRBV6-2 or TRBV6-3 with TRBJ2-7; no firm D call. This CDR3 is CASTTPETYEQYF. The CDR3, as DNA: TGTGCCAGCACCACACCAGAGACCTACGAGCAGTACTTC.